Detailed here is one TCR beta chain. These data come from a study of blood T cell repertoires in COVID-19. Study-wide background: The origin of the acute and convalescent COVID-19 samples was the United States, Italy and Spain. T cells, B-cell-depleted T cells, or PBMCs provided the cDNA or gDNA that served as material.

Using immunoSEQ multiplex PCR, the repertoire was profiled, and TCRdb retains in-frame clones only, with some absent. The profile shows roughly 81,000 clones, around 91% of them singletons. CDR1 is LGHNA, CDR2 YNFKEQ, per germline. The CDR3 is 15 residues long. V was pared by 4 bases and J by 5 bases, with 6 bases of the junction left unmatched. This sequence joins TRBV4-2 and TRBJ2-1; 9 bases are a match to TRBD2. The material sequenced was peripheral blood. The clonotype comes from a man aged 70-80 years with active or convalescent COVID-19. CDR3 DNA: TGTGCCAGCAGCCCGCAACTAGCGGGCCACAATGAGCAGTTCTTC. Protein sequence: CASSPQLAGHNEQFF.